These 24 T cell receptor beta chains came from one sample sequenced in a study of blood T cell repertoires in COVID-19. Method: immunoSEQ multiplex PCR; TCRdb's copy keeps in-frame clones and lacks some. The sample yields around 270,000 clones, 80% to 90% seen once. Specimen: PBMCs or T cells enriched from blood (not recorded which). The receptors come from a woman between 40 and 55 years old who had been exposed to COVID-19.

The rearrangement links TRBV27 to TRBJ1-5; TRBD1 is a possible D gene (6 bases). Trimming shortened V by 5 bases and J by 0 bases, and 14 bases separated the two germline ends. Germline values: CDR1 MNHEY, CDR2 SMNVEV (reference sequence). The CDR3 is made up of 16 amino acids. In DNA form, the CDR3 reads TGTGCCAGCAGTCCCTGGACAGTAGATAGCAATCAGCCCCAGCATTTT. The encoded protein is CASSPWTVDSNQPQHF.

The chain combines TRBV4-1 with TRBJ2-2, with TRBD2 matching 8 bases. Germline V CDR1 and CDR2: MGHRA, YSYEKL. V lost 1 base, J lost 4 bases, and 11 bases stayed unmatched. The CDR3 contains 18 residues. As DNA, the CDR3 is TGCGCCAGCAGCCAAGGGGTATCAGCGGGGGCCAGCACCGGGGAGCTGTTTTTT. This codes for CASSQGVSAGASTGELFF.

The gene calls are TRBV7-2 and TRBJ1-1; 8 positions agree with TRBD1. From germline, CDR1 is SGHTA and CDR2 FQGNSA. This CDR3 is 14 amino acids long. The trim removed 4 bases at V and 4 bases at J, leaving 5 bases unmatched. The CDR3 region has the DNA TGTGCCAGCAGCTACAGGGGGACGGGCACTGAAGCTTTCTTT. Encoded protein: CASSYRGTGTEAFF. The whole variable domain, filled in from reference TRBV7-2 and TRBJ1-1, reads GAGVSQSPSNKVTEKGKDVELRCDPISGHTALYWYRQSLGQGLEFLIYFQGNSAPDKSGLPSDRFSAERTGGSVSTLTIQRTQQEDSAVYLCASSYRGTGTEAFFGQGTRLTVV.

The chain uses TRBV3-1 (or the pseudogene TRBV3-2) and TRBJ1-1; a possible D gene is TRBD1 (5 bases). V lost 9 bases, J lost 2 bases, and 7 bases lay in between. Germline-derived CDR1 and CDR2 are LGHDT and YNNKEL (reference sequence). CDR3 size: 11 residues. CDR3 region: CASQGNTEAFF. The DNA for the CDR3 is TGTGCCAGTCAGGGCAACACTGAAGCTTTCTTT.

The J gene is TRBJ1-4, the V gene TRBV4-3, with 9 bases identical to TRBD1. With 1 base clipped from V and 2 bases from J, the junction kept 5 bases outside the gene matches. The CDR3 loop spans 17 amino acids. Germline CDR1 and CDR2: LGHNA and YSLEER. The CDR3 coding sequence is TGCGCCAGCAGCCAAGGAGACAGGGGGACCACTAATGAAAAACTGTTTTTT. It codes for CASSQGDRGTTNEKLFF.

This chain uses TRBV4-3 with TRBJ2-1, with 9 bases that match TRBD2. Germline V gene lookup returns CDR1 LGHNA and CDR2 YSLEER. V dropped 1 base and J dropped 3; count of bases not matched to a gene: 4. CDR3 length: 16 residues. This chain's CDR3 is CASSQVASGNYNEQFF. The DNA for the CDR3 is TGCGCCAGCAGCCAAGTCGCTAGCGGGAACTACAATGAGCAGTTCTTC.

The V call is TRBV25-1, the J call TRBJ1-1; 10 positions match TRBD1. Trimming cost V 3 bases and J 0 bases; bases outside gene matches: 4. Germline loops: CDR1 MGHDK, CDR2 SYGVNS. This CDR3 contains 16 residues. The CDR3 region has the DNA TGTGCCAGCAGTGAGGACAGGGGGTACATGAACACTGAAGCTTTCTTT. Protein product: CASSEDRGYMNTEAFF.

CDR3 region: CASSLGQGFTGELFF. The CDR3 bases are TGTGCCAGCAGCTTGGGACAGGGCTTCACCGGGGAGCTGTTTTTT. The chain uses TRBV5-8 and TRBJ2-2; 7 bases map to TRBD1. V trimming: 0 bases; J trimming: 4 bases; junction bases outside the gene matches: 3. Germline V CDR1 and CDR2: SGHTS, YDEGEE. There are 15 residues in the CDR3. Full variable domain (rest looked up from reference TRBV5-8 and TRBJ2-2): EAGVTQSPTHLIKTRGQQATLRCSPISGHTSVYWYQQALGLGLQFLLWYDEGEERNRGNFPPRFSGRQFPNYSSELNVNALELEDSALYLCASSLGQGFTGELFFGEGSRLTVL.

The gene calls are TRBV9 and TRBJ1-4; maybe TRBD1 (6 bases). The germline CDR1 and CDR2 sequences are SGDLS and YYNGEE. V was trimmed by 0 bases and J by 4 bases, leaving 16 bases between them. CDR3 size: 17 residues. The CDR3 sequence is CASSVAPMKGVNEKLFF. As DNA, the CDR3 is TGTGCCAGCAGCGTAGCTCCCATGAAGGGGGTTAATGAAAAACTGTTTTTT.

The chain employs TRBV19 and TRBJ1-2, with 7 bases matching TRBD1. CDR3 size: 14 residues. Unmatched junction bases numbered 12, after V lost 5 bases and J lost 9 bases. In germline, CDR1 is LNHDA, CDR2 SQIVND (reference sequence). This CDR3 is CASSDQHGTESYTF. CDR3 DNA sequence: TGTGCCAGTAGTGATCAACACGGGACAGAGAGCTACACCTTC.

V usage is TRBV4-1 and J usage is TRBJ2-3; 8 bases are shared with TRBD1. Germline V gene lookup returns CDR1 MGHRA and CDR2 YSYEKL. The trim removed 1 base at V and 6 bases at J, leaving 9 bases unmatched. The CDR3 is 16 amino acids. CDR3 bases: TGCGCCAGCAGCCAAGGCCAGGGACAGGCCCGCGATACGCAGTATTTT. Encoded protein: CASSQGQGQARDTQYF.

The chain is built from TRBV7-2 and TRBJ2-7; D may be TRBD2 (6 bases). Germline CDR1 reads SGHTA; CDR2 reads FQGNSA. Trimming shortened V by 0 bases and J by 9 bases, and 9 bases separated the two germline ends. The CDR3 totals 12 residues. The CDR3 DNA reads TGTGCCAGCAGCTTAGCGGGAGGAAGGCAGTACTTC. Its translation is CASSLAGGRQYF.

J is TRBJ1-5 and V is TRBV7-6, with D uncertain. The CDR3 is 14 residues long. The germline CDR1 and CDR2 sequences are SGHVS and FNYEAQ. The V and J ends lost 2 bases and 2 bases respectively, with 7 bases between them. The CDR3 sequence is CASSLSGGNQPQHF. The CDR3 nucleotides read TGTGCCAGCAGCTTATCCGGGGGCAATCAGCCCCAGCATTTT.

This chain links TRBV6-2 or TRBV6-3 with TRBJ1-1; no reliable D call. This CDR3 contains 13 residues. Trimming pared 0 bases from V and 4 bases from J, leaving 6 bases between. Germline CDR1 is MNHEY and CDR2 is SVGEGT. The CDR3 spells CASSYSFSTEAFF. The CDR3 nucleotides are TGTGCCAGCAGTTACTCGTTCAGCACTGAAGCTTTCTTT.

The chain combines TRBV28 with TRBJ2-1, with 7 bases identical to TRBD1. V dropped 5 bases and J dropped 8; count of bases not matched to a gene: 6. This CDR3 contains 13 residues. Germline V lookup: CDR1 MDHEN, CDR2 SYDVKM. CDR3 nucleotides: TGTGCCAGCAGTCGGTACGGACAGGATGAGCAGTTCTTC. Translation gives CASSRYGQDEQFF.

V is TRBV19 and J is TRBJ2-3, with D unclear. The germline gives CDR1 LNHDA, CDR2 SQIVND (reference sequence). This CDR3 is 12 amino acids long. Trimming took 5 bases from V and 1 from J, leaving 4 bases between them. CDR3 bases: TGTGCCAGTAGTCGCGGCACAGATACGCAGTATTTT. This translates into CASSRGTDTQYF.

The V gene is TRBV27, the J gene TRBJ1-4; D uncertain. The germline V gene has CDR1 MNHEY and CDR2 SMNVEV (reference sequence). This CDR3 spans 19 amino acids. Trimming removed 2 bases from V and 0 bases from J, with 19 bases in between. Here the CDR3 reads CASSLAGHIKSATNEKLFF. CDR3 in DNA: TGTGCCAGCAGTTTAGCGGGTCACATCAAGTCAGCAACTAATGAAAAACTGTTTTTT.

The chain carries TRBV6-1 and TRBJ1-6; D gene unclear. Trimming left V 3 bases short and J 8 bases short, with 8 bases between. The CDR3 covers 13 residues. The germline CDR1 and CDR2 sequences are MNHNS and SASEGT. For the CDR3, the DNA is TGTGCCAGCAGTGAGGGCAGACATTCACCCCTCCACTTT. It yields the protein CASSEGRHSPLHF.

In its sample, this clone was seen a few times. The chain has TRBV19 and TRBJ2-7, with TRBD1 as a possible D gene (5 bases). Germline V gene data show CDR1 as LNHDA and CDR2 as SQIVND (reference sequence). This CDR3 region has 15 residues. Trimming removed 0 bases at V and 0 bases at J, with 9 bases between. CDR3 sequence reads: CASSIEAGISYEQYF. In DNA form, the CDR3 reads TGTGCCAGTAGTATAGAAGCAGGGATCTCCTACGAGCAGTACTTC. Complete variable domain (other parts from reference TRBV19 and TRBJ2-7): DGGITQSPKYLFRKEGQNVTLSCEQNLNHDAMYWYRQDPGQGLRLIYYSQIVNDFQKGDIAEGYSVSREKKESFPLTVTSAQKNPTAFYLCASSIEAGISYEQYFGPGTRLTVT.

The rearrangement joins TRBV4-3 to TRBJ1-1; D is undetermined. Germline V gene lookup returns CDR1 LGHNA and CDR2 YSLEER. This CDR3 comprises 14 residues. V shed 0 bases and J shed 1 base, with 6 bases lying between them. This CDR3 reads CASSQEEGNTEAFF. Written as DNA, the CDR3 is TGCGCCAGCAGCCAAGAGGAGGGGAACACTGAAGCTTTCTTT.

In nucleotides, the CDR3 is TGTGCCAGCAGCCCAAGGCTAGCGGCCTACAATGAGCAGTTCTTC. It yields the protein CASSPRLAAYNEQFF. The chain recombines TRBV7-2 with TRBJ2-1, with TRBD2 identical over 7 bases. This CDR3 is 15 amino acids long. Germline CDR1 SGHTA, CDR2 FQGNSA. V lost 5 bases to trimming and J lost 2 bases; unmatched junction nucleotides: 6.

This rearrangement joins TRBV28 to TRBJ1-1; possible D gene TRBD1, 5 bases. Germline loops: CDR1 MDHEN, CDR2 SYDVKM. The CDR3 covers 16 residues. V lost 3 bases to trimming and J lost 0 bases, with 14 bases between them. CDR3 region: CASSFWGDLMNTEAFF. CDR3 bases: TGTGCCAGCAGTTTTTGGGGGGATTTAATGAACACTGAAGCTTTCTTT.

This chain uses TRBV7-9 with TRBJ1-5; D is possibly TRBD1 (6 bases). The germline gives CDR1 SEHNR, CDR2 FQNEAQ (reference sequence). V dropped 5 bases and J dropped 6 bases, with 14 bases sitting between them. The CDR3 totals 14 residues. The CDR3: CASSPRGGAQPQHF. The CDR3 DNA sequence: TGTGCCAGCAGCCCTAGGGGGGGGGCTCAGCCCCAGCATTTT.

This clone was seen only once. The chain is built from TRBV5-1 and TRBJ2-2, with 7 bases fitting TRBD2. The CDR3 is 15 residues long. The V segment lost 4 bases and the J segment 5 bases; nucleotides outside the gene matches: 8. Germline V gene sequence: CDR1 SGHRS, CDR2 YFSETQ. CDR3 loop: CASSLLAIRTGELFF. CDR3 nucleotide sequence: TGCGCCAGCAGCCTACTAGCGATTCGTACCGGGGAGCTGTTTTTT.